This TCR beta chain emerged from a study of OX40 agonist ivuxolimab in advanced cancers. Across the whole study: Patients with hepatocellular carcinoma, melanoma, renal cell or head and neck cancer made up the dose-escalation patients.

The method was immunoSEQ multiplex PCR; TCRdb's version includes in-frame clones alone and lacks a portion of them. Of 71,000 or so clones listed, roughly 92% were seen once; the top ten hold about 6.4%. About this clone itself: Its antigen is not known.

The V and J ends lost 5 bases and 2 bases respectively, with 9 bases between them. The germline CDR1 and CDR2 sequences are LNHDA and SQIVND (reference sequence). The CDR3 is made up of 13 amino acids. Individuals having autoimmune disease history or systemic immunosuppression were not enrolled. General study points: Clonal expansion by week 6 occurred in CD4+ and CD8+ blood T cells (at 0.1 to 3.0 mg/kg).

This chain links TRBV19 with TRBJ1-2; D remains unclear. Here the sequenced sample was CD4+ or CD8+ T cells sorted from blood, taken in a trial of the OX40 agonist ivuxolimab. The sequence derives from an adult with an advanced solid tumor such as melanoma, head and neck, liver or kidney cancer. The CDR3, as DNA: TGTGCCAGTAGTTGGGGAGCCAACTATGGCTACACCTTC. Its protein product is CASSWGANYGYTF.